Shown below are 5 T cell receptor beta chains from a single sample sequenced in a study of T-cell memory formation after mild COVID-19. TCRdb redid the calling of the 5' RACE reads with MiXCR, one entry per CDR3 protein. Seen here are about 270,000 distinct CDR3 sequences, around 15% observed once, and the top ten hold roughly 24%. Sequenced sample: PBMCs or a T cell subset sorted from them (not recorded which). Receptors were obtained from a man between 18 and 29 years old who had mild COVID-19 (a few samples of this study predate the infection). Cell type and time point are not known.

Only a few counts were recorded for this clonotype. CDR3 amino acids: CSALLTSGGETQYF. The CDR3 region has the DNA TGCAGTGCTCTCCTAACTAGCGGGGGTGAGACCCAGTACTTC. The V gene is TRBV20-1, the J gene TRBJ2-5; TRBD2 matches 11 bases. The CDR3 totals 14 residues. Germline V gene sequence: CDR1 DFQATT, CDR2 SNEGSKA (reference sequence). Trimming removed 5 bases from V and 5 bases from J; junction bases left unmatched: 7.

The rearrangement uses TRBV20-1 and TRBJ2-5; 8 nucleotides align to TRBD2. Germline assignment: CDR1 DFQATT and CDR2 SNEGSKA (reference sequence). V dropped 6 bases and J dropped 1; count of bases not matched to a gene: 19. The CDR3 is 18 residues long. As DNA, the CDR3 is TGCAGTGCGATGGCGGGTTCGAGCGGGGGCCCGTCCCAAGAGACCCAGTACTTC. Its protein product is CSAMAGSSGGPSQETQYF.

J is TRBJ2-3 and V is TRBV4-3; tentatively, D is TRBD2 (5 bases). The V and J ends lost 2 bases and 1 base respectively, with 10 bases between them. This CDR3 is 15 amino acids long. Germline CDR1 is LGHNA and CDR2 is YSLEER. The CDR3 protein is CASSQSGQGTDTQYF. As DNA, the CDR3 is TGCGCCAGCAGCCAAAGCGGTCAGGGCACAGATACGCAGTATTTT.

This clonotype occurred a few times. The chain couples TRBV6-2 or TRBV6-3 to TRBJ1-2, with D perhaps TRBD1 (6 bases). The ends were cut back, 0 bases at V and 12 bases at J, with 17 bases in the middle. In germline, CDR1 is MNHEY, CDR2 SVGEGT. The CDR3 sequence is 14 residues long. In DNA, the CDR3 is TGTGCCAGCAGTTACTCGGCCTACAGGGAGTACGACACCTTC. Translated: CASSYSAYREYDTF.

The chain carries TRBV5-1 and TRBJ2-7; either TRBD1 or TRBD2 may supply D (5 bases each). The V gene lost 4 bases and the J gene lost 0 bases, with 14 bases spanning the gap. CDR1 SGHRS and CDR2 YFSETQ come from the germline V gene. The CDR3 is 15 amino acids. The CDR3 loop is CASSPGTVNSYEQYF. The CDR3 DNA is TGCGCCAGCAGCCCCGGGACGGTCAACTCCTACGAGCAGTACTTC.